The rows below give T cell receptor beta chains drawn from one sample of a study of T cell repertoires in cytomegalovirus infection. TCRdb reanalysed the reads using MiXCR and keeps one entry per CDR3 protein. The sample lists around 430,000 distinct CDR3 sequences, 40% to 50% occurring once. For these TCRs, the target antigens are not known. The source material was cultured PBMCs, sampled from culture after CMV antigen stimulation. The source is a human donor in good health (CMV status not recorded). Some clones in this sample may be carry-over from other donors' samples. The CDR3 runs from the conserved cysteine through the conserved F or W. Fields, in order: CDR3 DNA, CDR3 protein, D gene, J gene, clone size, V gene. A D gene is named only where the DNA matches it firmly. Not every row has a clone size; where given, it reads once, few, many or a size class.

cdr3_nt: TGTGCCAGCAGTTTTCGTCCGAACACTGAAGCTTTCTTT
cdr3_aa: CASSFRPNTEAFF
d_call: -
j_call: TRBJ1-1
clone_size: many
v_call: TRBV12-3/TRBV12-4

cdr3_nt: TGTGCCAGCAGTTCGCAGGGACTAGCTGGAGATACGCAGTATTTT
cdr3_aa: CASSSQGLAGDTQYF
d_call: TRBD2
j_call: TRBJ2-3
clone_size: -
v_call: TRBV12-3/TRBV12-4

cdr3_nt: TGTGCCAGCCAACCCCCTAATTCACGGGGCTCCACCGGGGAGCTGTTTTTT
cdr3_aa: CASQPPNSRGSTGELFF
d_call: -
j_call: TRBJ2-2
clone_size: -
v_call: TRBV3-1

cdr3_nt: TGTGCCAGCAGCTTAAAGGGGCGGGGACTAGGGGCGAATGAGCAGTTCTTC
cdr3_aa: CASSLKGRGLGANEQFF
d_call: TRBD2
j_call: TRBJ2-1
clone_size: few
v_call: TRBV7-9

cdr3_nt: TGTGCCAGCAGCTCCTCTAGCTTTAGCACAGATACGCAGTATTTT
cdr3_aa: CASSSSSFSTDTQYF
d_call: -
j_call: TRBJ2-3
clone_size: -
v_call: TRBV7-6

cdr3_nt: TGTGCCAGCAGCACCGGGACTAGCGTGGGCGAGCAGTACTTC
cdr3_aa: CASSTGTSVGEQYF
d_call: TRBD2
j_call: TRBJ2-7
clone_size: -
v_call: TRBV12-3/TRBV12-4

cdr3_nt: TGTGCCAGCAGTCCCGGGACTAGCGGGAGCCAAGAGACCCAGTACTTC
cdr3_aa: CASSPGTSGSQETQYF
d_call: TRBD2
j_call: TRBJ2-5
clone_size: few
v_call: TRBV27

cdr3_nt: TGTGCCAGCAGCCGCCCGACGAGTACAACCCACAATGAGCAGTTCTTC
cdr3_aa: CASSRPTSTTHNEQFF
d_call: -
j_call: TRBJ2-1
clone_size: many
v_call: TRBV7-8

cdr3_nt: TGTGCCAGCAGCTCCGACACACACGGGAGGAGGTTCTTC
cdr3_aa: CASSSDTHGRRFF
d_call: TRBD2
j_call: TRBJ2-1
clone_size: -
v_call: TRBV7-2

cdr3_nt: TGTGCCAGCAGCCAGGTGAACACTGAAGCTTTCTTT
cdr3_aa: CASSQVNTEAFF
d_call: -
j_call: TRBJ1-1
clone_size: once
v_call: TRBV7-9

cdr3_nt: TGTGCCAGCAGCCTAGACAGGTATAGGACCTACGAGCAGTACTTC
cdr3_aa: CASSLDRYRTYEQYF
d_call: -
j_call: TRBJ2-7
clone_size: -
v_call: TRBV7-2

cdr3_nt: TGTGCCAGCCGACGGGCAGCCAAAAACATTCAGTACTTC
cdr3_aa: CASRRAAKNIQYF
d_call: -
j_call: TRBJ2-4
clone_size: -
v_call: TRBV28

cdr3_nt: TGTGCCAGCAGCCCCGCGGCCTATGGCTACACCTTC
cdr3_aa: CASSPAAYGYTF
d_call: -
j_call: TRBJ1-2
clone_size: -
v_call: TRBV7-2

cdr3_nt: TGCGCCAGCAGCCAAACTCTCGCGTCTGAGCAGTTCTTC
cdr3_aa: CASSQTLASEQFF
d_call: -
j_call: TRBJ2-1
clone_size: few
v_call: TRBV4-1

cdr3_nt: TGTGCCAGCAGTGACGGGTTGCGCGCGCATACGCAGTATTTT
cdr3_aa: CASSDGLRAHTQYF
d_call: -
j_call: TRBJ2-3
clone_size: -
v_call: TRBV2

cdr3_nt: TGTGCCAGCAGCTTGGGACTAGTCCGGGGAATTGAGCAGTTCTTC
cdr3_aa: CASSLGLVRGIEQFF
d_call: -
j_call: TRBJ2-1
clone_size: -
v_call: TRBV5-5

cdr3_nt: TGTGCCAGCAGCGGCCCGGGACTTGGAGGCGCGCAGTATTTT
cdr3_aa: CASSGPGLGGAQYF
d_call: -
j_call: TRBJ2-3
clone_size: -
v_call: TRBV7-2

cdr3_nt: TGTGCCAGCAGCTTATTGGCAGACAATGGCTACACCTTC
cdr3_aa: CASSLLADNGYTF
d_call: -
j_call: TRBJ1-2
clone_size: few
v_call: TRBV7-6

cdr3_nt: TGTGCCAGCGCCAGGGGCAGCGAGACTGAAGCTTTCTTT
cdr3_aa: CASARGSETEAFF
d_call: -
j_call: TRBJ1-1
clone_size: -
v_call: TRBV6-6

cdr3_nt: TGTGCCAGCAGCCGCAAGACAGGGGATACGTCTAAGGAGCAGTACTTC
cdr3_aa: CASSRKTGDTSKEQYF
d_call: TRBD1
j_call: TRBJ2-7
clone_size: -
v_call: TRBV7-2

cdr3_nt: TGTGCCAGCAGTTCCCCCGGGGGAGGCTACAATGAGCAGTTCTTC
cdr3_aa: CASSSPGGGYNEQFF
d_call: -
j_call: TRBJ2-1
clone_size: -
v_call: TRBV6-2/TRBV6-3

cdr3_nt: TGTGCCAGCAGTCGCTTCCGACACACCTCAGATACGCAGTATTTT
cdr3_aa: CASSRFRHTSDTQYF
d_call: -
j_call: TRBJ2-3
clone_size: -
v_call: TRBV28

cdr3_nt: TGTGCCAGCAGTCCCTCCTTCACTGAAGCTTTCTTT
cdr3_aa: CASSPSFTEAFF
d_call: -
j_call: TRBJ1-1
clone_size: -
v_call: TRBV12-3/TRBV12-4

cdr3_nt: TGTGCCAGCAGCAGGGACATCTACGCCATTTACACCTTC
cdr3_aa: CASSRDIYAIYTF
d_call: -
j_call: TRBJ1-2
clone_size: -
v_call: TRBV11-2

cdr3_nt: TGTGCCAGCAGCTTAGTAGGTAGCGGGACCTACGAGCAGTACTTC
cdr3_aa: CASSLVGSGTYEQYF
d_call: TRBD2
j_call: TRBJ2-7
clone_size: many
v_call: TRBV7-2

cdr3_nt: TGTGCCAGTAAGCGGGCTAGCGGGCTTTACAATGAGCAGTTCTTC
cdr3_aa: CASKRASGLYNEQFF
d_call: TRBD2
j_call: TRBJ2-1
clone_size: few
v_call: TRBV10-2

cdr3_nt: TGCAGTGCTCGCGACAGGGTGGGAAACACTGAAGCTTTCTTT
cdr3_aa: CSARDRVGNTEAFF
d_call: TRBD1
j_call: TRBJ1-1
clone_size: -
v_call: TRBV20-1

cdr3_nt: TGTGCCAGCTCACCGACAGGGCCCTATAGCAATCAGCCCCAGCATTTT
cdr3_aa: CASSPTGPYSNQPQHF
d_call: TRBD1
j_call: TRBJ1-5
clone_size: few
v_call: TRBV18

cdr3_nt: TGTGCCAGCAGTTGGACAGTGGACAAGAGGAGCTCCTACGAGCAGTACTTC
cdr3_aa: CASSWTVDKRSSYEQYF
d_call: -
j_call: TRBJ2-7
clone_size: -
v_call: TRBV6-2/TRBV6-3

cdr3_nt: TGTGCCAGCAGCCAGAGCGGGGGACATACCTACGAGCAGTACTTC
cdr3_aa: CASSQSGGHTYEQYF
d_call: TRBD2
j_call: TRBJ2-7
clone_size: -
v_call: TRBV7-6

cdr3_nt: TGTGCCAGCAGCTTAAGTACAGCGGGAGTGGCAGAGACCCAGTACTTC
cdr3_aa: CASSLSTAGVAETQYF
d_call: TRBD2
j_call: TRBJ2-5
clone_size: few
v_call: TRBV7-2

cdr3_nt: TGTGCCAGCAGTTTCTCACCGGGAAACACCATATATTTT
cdr3_aa: CASSFSPGNTIYF
d_call: -
j_call: TRBJ1-3
clone_size: few
v_call: TRBV7-2

cdr3_nt: TGTGCCAGCAGCCCGGGGACAGGGGCCAATAACGAGCAGTTCTTC
cdr3_aa: CASSPGTGANNEQFF
d_call: TRBD1
j_call: TRBJ2-1
clone_size: -
v_call: TRBV7-9

cdr3_nt: TGTGCCAGCAGCTGGTATGATGCGGGAGGGTGGGGCAATGAGCAGTTCTTC
cdr3_aa: CASSWYDAGGWGNEQFF
d_call: TRBD2
j_call: TRBJ2-1
clone_size: few
v_call: TRBV7-6

cdr3_nt: TGTGCCAGCAGGGGGCATCGCCGGGAGCAGTACTTC
cdr3_aa: CASRGHRREQYF
d_call: -
j_call: TRBJ2-7
clone_size: -
v_call: TRBV6-1